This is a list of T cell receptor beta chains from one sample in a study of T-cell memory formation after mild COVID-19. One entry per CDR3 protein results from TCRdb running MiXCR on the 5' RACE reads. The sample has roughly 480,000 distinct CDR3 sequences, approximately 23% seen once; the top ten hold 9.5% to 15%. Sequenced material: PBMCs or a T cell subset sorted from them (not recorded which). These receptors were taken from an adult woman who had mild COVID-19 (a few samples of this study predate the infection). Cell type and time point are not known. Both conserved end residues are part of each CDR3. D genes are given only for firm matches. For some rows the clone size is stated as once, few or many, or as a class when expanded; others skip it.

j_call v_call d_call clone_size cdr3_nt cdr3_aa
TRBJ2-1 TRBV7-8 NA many TGTGCCAGCAGCTTAGATGGGCTAGATGAGCAGTTCTTC CASSLDGLDEQFF
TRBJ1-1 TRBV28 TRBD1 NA TGTGCCAGCAGTTTACCGACAGGGACGGGCACTGAAGCTTTCTTT CASSLPTGTGTEAFF
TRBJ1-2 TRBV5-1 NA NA TGCGCCAGCAGCTCCGACGGCAGCTCCGCGTACGGCTACACCTTC CASSSDGSSAYGYTF
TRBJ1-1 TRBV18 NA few TGTGCCAGCTCGCCACCCGGACACGGGCGCACTGAAGCTTTCTTT CASSPPGHGRTEAFF
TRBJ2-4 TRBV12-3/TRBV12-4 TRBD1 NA TGTGCCAGCAGTGTAATCCCGGGACAGGGGGAAAACATTCAGTACTTC CASSVIPGQGENIQYF
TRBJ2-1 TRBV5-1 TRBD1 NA TGCGCCAGCAGCTGGGAAGGGGGCGAGGTTGAGCAGTTCTTC CASSWEGGEVEQFF
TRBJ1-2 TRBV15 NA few TGTGCCACCAACCCAGGGGAGGGGGAACACTATGGCTACACCTTC CATNPGEGEHYGYTF
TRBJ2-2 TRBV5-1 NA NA TGCGCCAGCAGCTTGGTGGGGGCGGACACCGGGGAGCTGTTTTTT CASSLVGADTGELFF
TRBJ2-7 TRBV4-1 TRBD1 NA TGCGCCAGCAGCCACCTCTTCAGGACAGGGGATTACGAGCAGTACTTC CASSHLFRTGDYEQYF
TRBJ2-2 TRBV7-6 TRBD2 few TGTGCCAGCAGCTTACCAGCGGGGAGCACCGGGGAGCTGTTTTTT CASSLPAGSTGELFF
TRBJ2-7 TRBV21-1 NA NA TGTGCCAGCAGCGGGGACAGGCAGTCATACGAGCAGTACTTC CASSGDRQSYEQYF
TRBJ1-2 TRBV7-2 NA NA TGTGCCAGCAGCTTAGCCATACAGAGTAACTATGGCTACACCTTC CASSLAIQSNYGYTF